The present TCR beta chain was sequenced within a study of blood T cell repertoires in COVID-19. The wider study: Samples came from the United States, Italy and Spain, spanning acute and convalescent COVID-19. T cells, B-cell-depleted T cells, or PBMCs supplied cDNA or gDNA.

The CDR3 totals 15 residues. V was pared by 6 bases and J by 10 bases, with 19 bases between. Germline CDR1 and CDR2: MGHRA and YSYEKL. Authors' methods: Estimation of nucleated cell counts was performed using reference gene primer amplification. This table comes from immunoSEQ multiplex PCR, and its TCRdb copy is limited to in-frame clones, with some not included. That table gives V, J and clone size, and the DNA gave D and trimming. The sample holds approximately 300,000 clones, about 89% seen once. The chain links TRBV4-1 to TRBJ1-6, with D maybe TRBD1 (5 bases). Sequencing was done on a sample of peripheral blood. The sequence came from a man aged 18 to 35 who had recovered from COVID-19. CDR3 in amino acids: CASRPGFSPTSPLHF. CDR3 sequence (DNA): TGCGCCAGCAGACCAGGGTTTTCACCGACCTCACCCCTCCACTTT.